This T cell receptor (beta chain) was captured by sequencing in a study of T cell responses to AZD1222 COVID-19 vaccine. Trimming took off 1 base at V and 5 bases at J, with 6 bases between the two ends. The CDR3 sequence is 13 residues long. Germline assignment: CDR1 SGHTA and CDR2 FQGTGA. Worth noting for this clone: Its specificity is unknown.

Assay used: immunoSEQ multiplex PCR; TCRdb lists only in-frame clones, some missing. The sample comprises about 56,000 clones, 70% to 90% of which are singletons, and less than 15% rests with the top ten. Study outcomes and limitations: Donors were mostly white British, more females; clonal diversity possibly underestimated. Researchers took repertoire samples only after the peak T cell response had come. The reported proportion of spike-specific TCRs targeting unmutated variant regions was nearly half. Spike-specific TCR breadth and depth rose after two AZD1222 doses.

V is TRBV7-3 and J is TRBJ1-5; D gene unclear. This specimen consisted of peripheral blood, obtained on day 0 of AZD1222 vaccination. This TCR was sampled from an adult in good health. The CDR3 region has the DNA TGTGCCAGCAGCTTAAGACGGGATCAGCCCCAGCATTTT. Translation: CASSLRRDQPQHF.